This T cell receptor (beta chain) came from a study of T cells expressing NK-cell markers. Background on the study: Eight donors were sequenced, of whom seven were HCMV-seropositive, while the remaining one was HCMV-seronegative.

Comments on this clonotype: What it binds is not known.

For each CDR3 protein, TCRdb gives one entry from its re-call of the 5' RACE reads, without DNA. Reported are some 190,000 distinct CDR3 sequences; the ten largest clones contain over 20%. Study-wide results and limits: The study found dominant NKG2C+ clonotypes at about 1.0-8% of CD8+ T cells in about six donors.

The sequencing input was blood T cells: a sorted CD56 or NKG2C T cell subset, CD4+ or CD8+ T cells, or bulk PBMC T cells (not recorded which). This clonotype was obtained from a man aged 18 to 69 in good health.

The CDR3 here is CASSETTGSNQPQHF. V is TRBV7-9 and J is TRBJ1-5. CDR3 size: 15 residues. In germline, CDR1 is SEHNR, CDR2 FQNEAQ (reference sequence).